This T cell receptor beta chain is from a study of CD8+ T cells in alopecia areata. At the level of the study: The SALT score measured affected scalp surface percentage in treated patients.

Study-wide results and limits: Scalp clonality, along with expanded CD8+ clones among the top 100, was significantly decreased by tofacitinib.

Treatment: oral pan-JAK inhibitor, 5-10 mg twice daily. Researchers took lesional scalp punch biopsies and peripheral blood from people who were alopecia areata patients. The table lists this clone with a count of one. Its antigen is currently unknown. Germline assignment: CDR1 LGHNT and CDR2 FRNRAP. Germline trimming cut 1 base from V and 1 base from J; bases unmatched to any gene: 6. This CDR3 is built from 16 residues. Extracted from the samples, RNA was reverse transcribed into cDNA to serve as the sequencing template. Sequenced by immunoSEQ multiplex PCR; TCRdb stores in-frame clones only, minus some. The sample has around 200,000 clones; less than 70% are singletons.

This receptor was obtained from a human donor with alopecia areata. The sequenced sample was CD8+ T cells sorted from blood, obtained at week 24, from a patient treated with tofacitinib. The chain has TRBV12-5 and TRBJ2-5, with TRBD2 matching 7 bases. CDR3 sequence reads: CASGLGGLAVQETQYF. In DNA, the CDR3 is TGTGCTAGTGGTTTGGGAGGCCTAGCGGTCCAAGAGACCCAGTACTTC.